This TCR beta chain was sequenced during a study of shared T cell receptors in the human thymus. Sequenced by immunoSEQ multiplex PCR; TCRdb stores in-frame clones only, minus some. The table lists 500,000 to 550,000 clones, more than 75% of them singletons, with around 0.012% in the top ten. The CDR3 spans 16 residues. CDR1 and CDR2 from the germline V gene are MDHEN and SYDVKM. V shed 5 bases, J shed 2 bases, and the junction held 11 bases outside the gene matches. This same sample was also taken into another study, of human thymus T cells. In that study: Healthy Finnish infants undergoing corrective surgery for congenital heart defects were the donors. Thymus was obtained from resections taken during corrective heart surgery. Gene usage (both V and J) appeared biased in thymic and blood repertoires. Related research described thymic repertoires that were highly overlapping among unrelated individuals.

The chain carries TRBV28 and TRBJ2-7, with TRBD2 identical over 8 bases. The source of this sequence is a boy under two years old with a congenital heart defect. The sample taken for sequencing was thymocytes. The CDR3 DNA follows: TGTGCCAGCAGTCCCTCTGACTCACTAGCGGCCTACGAGCAGTACTTC. This codes for CASSPSDSLAAYEQYF.